The present T cell receptor (beta chain) was sequenced within a study of blood T cell repertoires in COVID-19. Study-wide context: The United States, Italy and Spain provided the acute and convalescent COVID-19 samples. PBMCs, B-cell-depleted T cells, or T cells provided the cDNA or gDNA that made up the material.

The CDR3 is 13 residues long. The J segment lost 4 bases and the V segment lost 4 bases, leaving 3 bases of the junction unmatched. Germline CDR1 LGHDT, CDR2 YNNKEL (reference sequence). This clone appeared a few times. Patients from Seattle were sampled longitudinally, starting during active infection. Authors' processing steps: Amplifying reference gene primers gave estimates of nucleated cell counts. Sequencing was performed with immunoSEQ multiplex PCR; in TCRdb, only in-frame clones are kept and a portion is missing. The V and J calls and the clone size are those of that table, but D and trimming were determined from the DNA. Of roughly 290,000 clones detected, roughly 80% appear once; the ten largest clones hold roughly 14%.

The sample taken for sequencing was peripheral blood. The TCR was taken from a person between 70 and 80 years old with COVID-19, enrolled during active disease. V usage is TRBV3-1 (or the pseudogene TRBV3-2) and J usage is TRBJ1-1, with 7 bases matching TRBD1. This CDR3 reads CASSRTGSTEAFF. CDR3 bases: TGTGCCAGCAGCCGGACAGGTAGCACTGAAGCTTTCTTT.